The 12 T cell receptor beta chains presented below share a single source sample, sequenced in a study of cytomegalovirus exposure and HLA in healthy donors (dated by TCRdb to 2016 to 2017). Library preparation was by the immunoSEQ multiplex PCR assay. A mixture of 60 forward primers for TCR Vbeta segments and 13 reverse primers for TCR Jbeta segments was used in the multiplex PCR. In its TCRdb copy, this immuneACCESS table keeps in-frame sequences only and misses some clones. Where compared with another copy, unresolved V genes explain less than half of these, and the others have no known cause. In this sample the table shows more than 50,000 clones, around three quarters of which occur a single time. The ten largest make up approximately 20% of the sample. The sequenced sample was PBMCs. These receptors came from a woman aged 55-70 years in good health and CMV-seropositive.

The J gene is TRBJ2-1, the V gene TRBV7-2, with 8 bases identical to TRBD1. V was pared by 1 base and J by 2 bases, with 1 base of the junction left unmatched. The length of the CDR3 is 15 residues. Per the germline V gene, CDR1 is SGHTA and CDR2 is FQGNSA. CDR3 sequence (DNA): TGTGCCAGCAGCTTAGGGACAGGGCCCTACAATGAGCAGTTCTTC. As protein: CASSLGTGPYNEQFF.

The V and J genes are TRBV18 and TRBJ2-5; TRBD1 agrees at 9 bases. Judging by the DNA end, TRBJ2-7 fits better; the J call may be wrong. Germline V lookup: CDR1 KGHSH, CDR2 LQKENI. The CDR3 consists of 15 residues. The CDR3 region has the DNA TGTGCCAGCTCACCAACAGGGGGCCCTACCTACGAGCAGTACTTC. Protein: CASSPTGGPTYEQYF.

This chain uses TRBV7-9 with TRBJ1-1, with 8 positions matching TRBD1. The CDR3 has 12 amino acids. V lost 8 bases and J lost 10; bases outside the gene matches: 9. Germline assignment: CDR1 SEHNR and CDR2 FQNEAQ (reference sequence). CDR3 DNA: TGTGCCAGCGCTAACACAGGGGGTTCAGCTTTCTTT. Residues: CASANTGGSAFF.

The J gene is TRBJ1-1, the V gene TRBV11-3; D is undetermined. This CDR3 spans 15 amino acids. CDR1 is SGHNT, CDR2 YENEEA, per germline. V lost 0 bases to trimming and J lost 4 bases, with 12 bases between them. The CDR3 loop is CASSLDSRVGTEAFF. The DNA for the CDR3 is TGTGCCAGCAGCTTAGATTCGCGGGTCGGCACTGAAGCTTTCTTT.

The V gene is TRBV15, the J gene TRBJ2-5; tentatively, D is TRBD1 (6 bases). The CDR3 is made up of 15 amino acids. Germline V gene data show CDR1 as LNHNV and CDR2 as YYDKDF (reference sequence). With 1 base removed from V and 5 bases from J, the gap between germline ends came to 14 bases. The CDR3 DNA reads as TGTGCCACCAGCAGAGGGGGACAAAGGGGCGAGACCCAGTACTTC. It codes for CATSRGGQRGETQYF.

This clone has only a few counts. The chain couples TRBV5-6 to TRBJ1-1, with 7 bases aligning to TRBD1. J was trimmed by 3 bases and V by 3 bases; bases with no gene match: 11. The CDR3 totals 16 residues. Germline V gene lookup returns CDR1 SGHDT and CDR2 YYEEEE. CDR3 nucleotide sequence: TGTGCCAGCAGCTCCGACAGGGACGGGCGTTACACTGAAGCTTTCTTT. Its translation: CASSSDRDGRYTEAFF.

V usage is TRBV18 and J usage is TRBJ2-3, with a weak D call TRBD1 (6 bases). The CDR3 consists of 15 residues. Trimming stripped 6 bases from V and 2 bases from J, with 15 bases between. CDR1 KGHSH and CDR2 LQKENI come from the germline V gene. The CDR3 spells CASSQQQGPTDTQYF. CDR3 sequence (DNA): TGTGCCAGCTCCCAACAACAGGGACCCACAGATACGCAGTATTTT.

This clone was found a few times. The chain couples TRBV7-8 to TRBJ2-7; no definite D call. CDR1 is SGHVS and CDR2 is FQNEAQ in the germline V gene. The CDR3 length is 13 residues. Trimming stripped 5 bases from V and 1 base from J, with 9 bases between. CDR3 bases: TGTGCCAGCAGCACCAGGATTTCCTACGAGCAGTACTTC. It is translated as CASSTRISYEQYF.

This chain joins TRBV19 and TRBJ1-3, with D unclear. Germline assignment: CDR1 LNHDA and CDR2 SQIVND (reference sequence). Trimming removed 3 bases at V and 0 bases at J, with 9 bases between. This CDR3 region has 15 residues. Here the CDR3 reads CASSIEATSGNTIYF. The CDR3 nucleotides read TGTGCCAGTAGTATTGAGGCGACCTCTGGAAACACCATATATTTT. The whole variable domain, filled in from reference TRBV19 and TRBJ1-3, reads DGGITQSPKYLFRKEGQNVTLSCEQNLNHDAMYWYRQDPGQGLRLIYYSQIVNDFQKGDIAEGYSVSREKKESFPLTVTSAQKNPTAFYLCASSIEATSGNTIYFGEGSWLTVV.

The chain employs TRBV19 and TRBJ1-2; possible D gene TRBD1, 6 bases. Germline V gives CDR1 LNHDA, CDR2 SQIVND (reference sequence). The V gene lost 3 bases and the J gene lost 8 bases, with 22 bases spanning the gap. CDR3 size: 16 residues. CDR3 coding DNA: TGTGCCAGTAGTATGGAGAAGACAGGCCTGCTTTTGGGCTACACCTTC. It yields the protein CASSMEKTGLLLGYTF.

The rearrangement joins TRBV12-5 to TRBJ1-1, with D unclear. In germline, CDR1 is LGHNT, CDR2 FRNRAP. Trimming took off 0 bases at V and 1 base at J, with 9 bases between the two ends. This CDR3 is 15 amino acids long. CDR3 in amino acids: CASGLVMAGNTEAFF. CDR3 nucleotide sequence: TGTGCTAGTGGTTTGGTAATGGCAGGGAACACTGAAGCTTTCTTT.

The chain recombines TRBV2 with TRBJ2-7, with D possibly being TRBD1 (6 bases). V was cut by 8 bases and J by 6 bases, with 17 bases left in between. Germline V gene sequence: CDR1 SNHLY, CDR2 FYNNEI. CDR3 size: 13 residues. This CDR3 is CASAKGVGGEQYF. The CDR3 DNA is TGTGCCAGCGCCAAGGGGGTTGGCGGCGAGCAGTACTTC.